The source of this TCR beta chain is a study of OX40 agonist ivuxolimab in advanced cancers. Overall study findings and caveats: At 0.1 to 3.0 mg/kg and by week 6, CD4+ and CD8+ T cells in the blood had expanded clonally. Antigen specificity was not determined for the expanded peripheral T cells.

Worth noting for this clone: Its antigen is currently unknown.

Using immunoSEQ multiplex PCR, the repertoire was profiled, and TCRdb retains in-frame clones only, with some absent. The data hold 65,000 to 90,000 clones, with 92% observed a single time. Germline CDR1 SGHDN, CDR2 FVKESK. This CDR3 comprises 14 residues. Trimming took off 4 bases at V and 4 bases at J, with 12 bases between the two ends. The material sequenced was CD4+ or CD8+ T cells sorted from blood, taken in a trial of the OX40 agonist ivuxolimab. The clonotype was recovered from an adult with an advanced solid tumor such as melanoma, head and neck, liver or kidney cancer. The chain employs TRBV14 and TRBJ2-3, with a tentative D call TRBD1 (6 bases). CDR3 protein: CASSPYRVSDTQYF. DNA for the CDR3: TGTGCCAGCAGCCCCTACAGGGTTTCAGATACGCAGTATTTT.